This is a list of T cell receptor beta chains from one sample in a study of response to subunit inactivated influenza vaccine. TCRdb re-called the RT-PCR reads through MiXCR, storing one row per CDR3 protein. The sample has 650,000 to 800,000 distinct CDR3 sequences; around 13% are singletons. The sample here was PBMCs from blood, taken 14 to 15 days before vaccination. These receptors all stem from a man aged 50 to 59 who received an inactivated influenza vaccine. Each CDR3 is given with its conserved first and last residue. The D gene is left open where the match is weak. Some rows mark clone size as missing; the rest say once, few, many or name a class of expanded clone.

V gene	J gene	D gene	clone size	CDR3 protein	CDR3 DNA
TRBV29-1	TRBJ2-1	NA	many	CSVPKHLGAGEQFF	TGCAGCGTCCCGAAACACCTGGGGGCAGGTGAGCAGTTCTTC
TRBV12-3/TRBV12-4	TRBJ2-1	TRBD2	many	CASRSAPGTSGPRSSYNEQFF	TGTGCCAGCAGGTCAGCCCCCGGGACTAGCGGGCCACGGAGCTCCTACAATGAGCAGTTCTTC
TRBV7-2	TRBJ2-5	TRBD2	few	CASSFVTSGSQETQYF	TGTGCCAGCAGCTTCGTCACTAGCGGGAGCCAAGAGACCCAGTACTTC
TRBV10-2	TRBJ2-3	NA	few	CASSVRGARTDTQYF	TGCGCCAGCAGTGTTCGCGGGGCCCGCACAGATACGCAGTATTTT
TRBV29-1	TRBJ2-7	NA	few	CSVPVADSYEQYF	TGCAGCGTCCCCGTAGCGGACTCCTACGAGCAGTACTTC
TRBV20-1	TRBJ1-2	NA	NA	CSARGKDSYTF	TGCAGTGCTAGAGGGAAAGACAGCTACACCTTC
TRBV6-5	TRBJ2-7	NA	few	CASSYSRQYEQYF	TGTGCCAGCAGTTACTCTAGGCAGTACGAGCAGTACTTC
TRBV29-1	TRBJ1-2	NA	few	CSVEVYGNRNTNYGYTF	TGCAGCGTTGAAGTCTATGGCAACAGGAACACTAACTATGGCTACACCTTC
TRBV12-3/TRBV12-4	TRBJ1-2	NA	few	CASSETLQGSGYTF	TGTGCCAGCAGCGAGACCTTGCAGGGAAGTGGCTACACCTTC
TRBV7-9	TRBJ2-5	NA	many	CASSLNRVETQYF	TGTGCCAGCAGCTTAAACAGGGTTGAGACCCAGTACTTC
TRBV5-1	TRBJ2-3	NA	many	CASSLGGSGTDTQYF	TGCGCCAGCAGCTTAGGAGGGAGTGGCACAGATACGCAGTATTTT
TRBV12-3/TRBV12-4	TRBJ1-6	NA	many	CASSLMEGDSPLHF	TGTGCCAGCAGTTTAATGGAGGGGGATTCACCCCTCCACTTT
TRBV6-5	TRBJ1-4	TRBD1	NA	CASSSGTGGSTNEKLFF	TGTGCCAGCAGTTCCGGGACAGGGGGCTCAACTAATGAAAAACTGTTTTTT
TRBV20-1	TRBJ2-7	TRBD1	NA	CSASQGVSYEQYF	TGCAGTGCTTCTCAGGGGGTCTCCTACGAGCAGTACTTC
TRBV11-1	TRBJ2-2	NA	many	CASSLAFWAGASTGELFF	TGTGCCAGCAGCTTAGCGTTCTGGGCAGGGGCGAGCACCGGGGAGCTGTTTTTT
TRBV7-8	TRBJ1-3	NA	NA	CASSPRLRWSGNTIYF	TGTGCCAGCAGCCCCCGGCTCCGCTGGTCTGGAAACACCATATATTTT
TRBV20-1	TRBJ1-1	NA	few	CSAQGQNREAFF	TGCAGTGCCCAGGGACAAAACCGCGAAGCTTTCTTT
TRBV4-1	TRBJ2-2	TRBD1	few	CASSQVGTGWPGELFF	TGCGCCAGCAGCCAAGTGGGGACAGGGTGGCCCGGGGAGCTGTTTTTT
TRBV6-2/TRBV6-3	TRBJ2-5	NA	NA	CASSNLIRTSQETQYF	TGTGCCAGCAGTAACTTGATTCGGACCAGTCAAGAGACCCAGTACTTC
TRBV7-8	TRBJ2-3	NA	NA	CASSLATLGTDTQYF	TGTGCCAGCAGCTTAGCTACGTTAGGCACAGATACGCAGTATTTT
TRBV24-1	TRBJ1-5	NA	NA	CATSDSFLGQPQHF	TGTGCCACCAGTGATTCTTTCCTGGGTCAGCCCCAGCATTTT
TRBV15	TRBJ2-7	TRBD2	many	CATSRTLAGVYEQYF	TGTGCCACCAGCAGAACACTAGCGGGAGTCTACGAGCAGTACTTC
TRBV20-1	TRBJ2-3	TRBD2	NA	CSARDALAGTDTQYF	TGCAGTGCTAGAGACGCACTAGCGGGCACAGATACGCAGTATTTT
TRBV28	TRBJ1-4	NA	NA	CASSLLNRNEKLFF	TGTGCCAGCAGTTTACTGAACAGGAATGAAAAACTGTTTTTT
TRBV7-2	TRBJ1-1	NA	NA	CASSFYSGGNTEAFF	TGTGCCAGCAGCTTCTATTCCGGGGGGAACACTGAAGCTTTCTTT
TRBV4-1	TRBJ2-7	NA	few	CASSQVAGEAYEQYF	TGCGCCAGCAGCCAAGTTGCCGGGGAGGCCTACGAGCAGTACTTC
TRBV5-1	TRBJ2-3	TRBD2	many	CASSTGLPEGTDTQYF	TGCGCCAGCAGCACGGGACTACCTGAAGGCACAGATACGCAGTATTTT
TRBV28	TRBJ1-1	NA	NA	CASSLNPGLLNTEAFF	TGTGCCAGCAGTTTAAATCCGGGACTGCTGAACACTGAAGCTTTCTTT
TRBV18	TRBJ2-7	NA	few	CASSPDNYEQYF	TGTGCCAGCTCACCGGACAACTACGAGCAGTACTTC
TRBV10-2	TRBJ2-1	NA	NA	CASSEGGEQFF	TGCGCCAGCAGTGAGGGAGGAGAGCAGTTCTTC
TRBV5-1	TRBJ1-2	NA	few	CASSLAGTSNYGYTF	TGCGCCAGCAGCCTGGCCGGGACATCTAACTATGGCTACACCTTC